Reported below is one T cell receptor beta chain. Its target is not known. Donors had no other autoimmune disease or infection in four weeks. Each participant gave about 10 milliliters of peripheral blood. This CDR3 is built from 13 residues. Germline lookup yields CDR1 DFQATT and CDR2 SNEGSKA (reference sequence). Trimming took off 3 bases at V and 2 bases at J, with 10 bases between the two ends. Genomic DNA was the PCR template. The TCR beta CDR3 region was amplified using 30 forward and 13 reverse primers. TCRdb recomputed calls from the multiplex PCR reads with MiXCR, one row per CDR3 protein. The profile shows about 290,000 distinct CDR3 sequences, 47% of them singletons. This specimen comes from a study of type 1 and type 2 diabetes patients. The study, taken as a whole, reports: Some expanded clones seen only in T1D might occur in additional T2D or control samples.

The origin of this receptor is a man younger than 35 with type 2 diabetes. The chain combines TRBV20-1 with TRBJ2-5; no reliable D call. The sequencing input was peripheral blood mononuclear cells (PBMCs). The CDR3 here is CSASSGLQETQYF. The CDR3 DNA reads as TGCAGTGCTAGCAGTGGCTTACAAGAGACCCAGTACTTC.